This T cell receptor (beta chain) was documented in a study of human T cells and chemical hapten exposure. The CDR3 extends over 13 amino acids. Trimming left V 5 bases short and J 5 bases short, with 10 bases between. Germline-derived CDR1 and CDR2 are MNHNY and SVGAGI (reference sequence). The time point denotes: healthy volunteer bleed at 6 weeks. Blood, whole and unfractionated, served as the source for total RNA extraction. Individual cDNA molecules (in the library) carried attached unique molecular identifiers. TCRdb passed the RACE reads through MiXCR, listing each CDR3 protein once. The sample consists of around 80,000 distinct CDR3 sequences, 7% to 9% of them appearing once.

The chain combines TRBV6-6 with TRBJ1-5, with unresolved D. What was sequenced was whole blood. The receptor was isolated from a male donor in good health. Some clones in this sample may be carry-over from other donors' samples. CDR3 protein: CASSAQPYQPQHF. As DNA, the CDR3 is TGTGCCAGCAGTGCCCAACCTTATCAGCCCCAGCATTTT.